These 26 T cell receptor beta chains came from one sample sequenced in a study of OX40 agonist ivuxolimab in advanced cancers. Some clones are missing from TCRdb's copy, which holds only in-frame ones; the method was immunoSEQ multiplex PCR. In the table there are tens of thousands of clones, more than 70% of which are singletons. Sequencing was performed on CD4+ or CD8+ T cells sorted from blood, taken in a trial of the OX40 agonist ivuxolimab. These receptors all stem from an adult with an advanced solid tumor such as melanoma, head and neck, liver or kidney cancer.

V gene TRBV10-1 combines with J gene TRBJ2-1, with 9 positions matching TRBD2. V gave up 2 bases and J gave up 6 bases; unmatched junction bases: 5. There are 15 residues in the CDR3. From germline, CDR1 is WNHNN and CDR2 SYGVQD (reference sequence). CDR3 bases: TGCGCCAGCAGTGAGAGCCAGCGGGGGGCCAATGAGCAGTTCTTC. This codes for CASSESQRGANEQFF.

The rearrangement uses TRBV5-5 and TRBJ1-2; D is perhaps TRBD1 (5 bases). This CDR3 has 15 amino acids. V was trimmed by 5 bases and J by 0 bases, leaving 14 bases between them. Germline CDR1 and CDR2: SGHKS and YYEKEE (reference sequence). The CDR3 DNA follows: TGTGCCAGCAGTTCCCCAGGAGGGGCTAACTATGGCTACACCTTC. It codes for CASSSPGGANYGYTF.

The chain joins TRBV7-2 to TRBJ2-1, with TRBD2 matching 13 bases. The CDR3 runs 16 residues. Germline trimming cut 5 bases from V and 7 bases from J; bases unmatched to any gene: 8. The V gene's germline CDR1 is SGHTA and CDR2 FQGNSA. The chain's CDR3 is CASSPRLAGGRNEQFF. CDR3 in DNA: TGTGCCAGCAGCCCCAGACTAGCGGGAGGTCGGAATGAGCAGTTCTTC.

The CDR3 loop is CASSDYGGAFF. The CDR3 DNA reads as TGTGCCAGCAGTGATTATGGTGGCGCTTTCTTT. The chain carries TRBV2 and TRBJ1-1, with D unresolved. Germline V gene lookup returns CDR1 SNHLY and CDR2 FYNNEI. The CDR3 totals 11 residues. Between the trimmed V and J ends, which lost 3 bases and 11 bases, there was a span of 10 bases.

V is TRBV2 and J is TRBJ1-1; possibly TRBD1 for D (5 bases). CDR1 and CDR2 from the germline V gene are SNHLY and FYNNEI. V shed 7 bases and J shed 3 bases, with 12 bases lying between them. The CDR3 extends over 13 amino acids. CDR3 nucleotide sequence: TGTGCCAGCACTGGGGGGAAGGACACTGAAGCTTTCTTT. Translation gives CASTGGKDTEAFF.

This chain uses TRBV30 with TRBJ2-7; D gene uncertain. V lost 2 bases to trimming and J lost 2 bases, with 10 bases between them. CDR1 and CDR2 from the germline V gene are GTSNPN and SVGIG (reference sequence). CDR3 length: 13 residues. For the CDR3, the DNA is TGTGCCTGGAGTATCACAGAGCCCTACGAGCAGTACTTC. As protein: CAWSITEPYEQYF.

The CDR3 nucleotides are TGCGCCAGCAGCCAAGCCCCACAGGGGCAAAGCTCCTATAATTCACCCCTCCACTTT. Protein product: CASSQAPQGQSSYNSPLHF. The rearrangement uses TRBV4-1 and TRBJ1-6; 7 nucleotides align to TRBD1. Germline CDR1 reads MGHRA; CDR2 reads YSYEKL. The CDR3 has 19 residues. Trimming removed 1 base from V and 0 bases from J; junction bases left unmatched: 9.

V is TRBV28 and J is TRBJ1-2, with a weak D call TRBD1 (5 bases). There are 13 residues in the CDR3. The germline V gene encodes CDR1 MDHEN and CDR2 SYDVKM. V lost 10 bases and J 1 base, leaving 13 bases between the germline ends. CDR3 sequence: CATWDGLNYGYTF. For the CDR3, the DNA is TGTGCCACCTGGGACGGACTTAACTATGGCTACACCTTC.

This chain connects TRBV5-6 to TRBJ1-2; weak D call: TRBD1 (5 bases). CDR1 and CDR2 (germline): SGHDT, YYEEEE. This CDR3 has 13 amino acids. Between the trimmed V and J ends, which lost 0 bases and 5 bases, there was a span of 8 bases. CDR3 sequence: CASSLGQWYGYTF. As DNA, the CDR3 is TGTGCCAGCAGCTTGGGACAGTGGTATGGCTACACCTTC. The whole variable domain, filled in from reference TRBV5-6 and TRBJ1-2, reads DAGVTQSPTHLIKTRGQQVTLRCSPKSGHDTVSWYQQALGQGPQFIFQYYEEEERQRGNFPDRFSGHQFPNYSSELNVNALLLGDSALYLCASSLGQWYGYTFGSGTRLTVV.

V is TRBV11-2 and J is TRBJ1-1, with a weak D call TRBD1 (5 bases). Germline CDR1 reads SGHAT; CDR2 reads FQNNGV. Trimming removed 4 bases at V and 0 bases at J, with 15 bases between. The CDR3 has 16 amino acids. The DNA of the CDR3 is TGTGCCAGCAGCTCTACAGGAACCTTTATGAACACTGAAGCTTTCTTT. Protein product: CASSSTGTFMNTEAFF. The full variable domain, with the rest looked up from reference TRBV11-2 and TRBJ1-1, is EAGVAQSPRYKIIEKRQSVAFWCNPISGHATLYWYQQILGQGPKLLIQFQNNGVVDDSQLPKDRFSAERLKGVDSTLKIQPAKLEDSAVYLCASSSTGTFMNTEAFFGQGTRLTVV.

The chain recombines TRBV19 with TRBJ1-6; 9 bases are a match to TRBD1. V lost 3 bases to trimming and J lost 10 bases; unmatched junction nucleotides: 7. CDR3 length equals 15 residues. Germline CDR1 and CDR2: LNHDA and SQIVND (reference sequence). This CDR3 is CASSMVGTGKSPLHF. CDR3 DNA sequence: TGTGCCAGTAGTATGGTCGGGACAGGGAAATCACCCCTCCACTTT.

Here the CDR3 reads CASSPVSGGKNTEAFF. DNA for the CDR3: TGTGCCAGCTCACCAGTTTCAGGGGGGAAGAACACTGAAGCTTTCTTT. This sequence joins TRBV18 and TRBJ1-1; 7 nucleotides line up with TRBD1. The CDR3 contains 16 residues. CDR1 and CDR2 (germline): KGHSH, LQKENI. Unmatched junction bases numbered 7, after V lost 2 bases and J lost 1 base.

J is TRBJ1-4 and V is TRBV29-1; possibly TRBD1 for D (5 bases). Trimming took 4 bases from V and 4 from J, leaving 13 bases between them. The CDR3 loop spans 14 amino acids. Germline V gene data show CDR1 as SQVTM and CDR2 as ANQGSEA. This CDR3 reads CSVARGELNEKLFF. Written as DNA, the CDR3 is TGCAGCGTTGCCCGGGGGGAACTTAATGAAAAACTGTTTTTT. Filled out from reference TRBV29-1 and TRBJ1-4, the complete variable domain reads SAVISQKPSRDICQRGTSLTIQCQVDSQVTMMFWYRQQPGQSLTLIATANQGSEATYESGFVIDKFPISRPNLTFSTLTVSNMSPEDSSIYLCSVARGELNEKLFFGSGTQLSVL.

This clone was recorded a few times. The V and J genes are TRBV5-5 and TRBJ2-2; D gene unclear. CDR3 length: 16 residues. Germline assignment: CDR1 SGHKS and CDR2 YYEKEE (reference sequence). Trimming took 3 bases from V and 6 from J, leaving 18 bases between them. The CDR3 here is CASSSQGNGVPGELFF. CDR3 nucleotide sequence: TGTGCCAGCAGCTCCCAAGGGAACGGTGTCCCCGGGGAGCTGTTTTTT.

In its sample, this clone was seen once. In DNA form, the CDR3 reads TGCGCCAGCAGGACCGGACACGGAGAGACCCAGTACTTC. This translates into CASRTGHGETQYF. The chain uses TRBV5-1 and TRBJ2-5; TRBD1 might be the D (5 bases). Trimming cost V 5 bases and J 4 bases, with 12 bases left between them. Per germline, CDR1 SGHRS and CDR2 YFSETQ. This CDR3 has 13 amino acids.

The CDR3 reads CASSLRAGLSEAFF. CDR3 bases: TGTGCCAGCAGTCTCCGCGCAGGGTTGTCAGAAGCTTTCTTT. The chain carries TRBV6-6 and TRBJ1-1; perhaps TRBD1 as D (5 bases). Germline lookup yields CDR1 MNHNY and CDR2 SVGAGI (reference sequence). V lost 5 bases and J 8 bases, leaving 18 bases between the germline ends. This CDR3 spans 14 amino acids.

The chain links TRBV28 to TRBJ1-1, with 7 bases matching TRBD1. With V trimmed by 8 bases and J by 3 bases, 15 bases remained unmatched. CDR1 MDHEN and CDR2 SYDVKM come from the germline V gene. The CDR3 sequence is 16 residues long. In DNA, the CDR3 is TGTGCCAGCCTGGCAGGGACAGTATTGGGGGACACTGAAGCTTTCTTT. Translating it yields CASLAGTVLGDTEAFF.

The chain carries TRBV10-3 and TRBJ2-1, with D possibly matching TRBD2 (5 bases). The CDR3 is 13 amino acids. V shed 5 bases and J shed 5 bases, with 10 bases lying between them. CDR1 and CDR2 (germline): ENHRY, SYGVKD. In DNA form, the CDR3 reads TGTGCCATCAGTTTCGCCGGGGACAATGAGCAGTTCTTC. Amino acids: CAISFAGDNEQFF.

Points on this clone: The germline gene is not matched at one end of the junction; a read error may be the cause. This sequence joins TRBV5-1 and TRBJ1-4; D remains unclear. CDR1 SGHRS and CDR2 YFSETQ come from the germline V gene. The CDR3 contains 13 residues. The CDR3 sequence: CASSLGSIEKLFF. CDR3 nucleotide sequence: TGTGCCAGCAGCTTGGGGTCGATTGAAAAACTGTTTTTT.

The gene calls are TRBV6-1 and TRBJ1-5; D uncertain. This CDR3 spans 14 amino acids. Trimming took 7 bases from V and 3 from J, leaving 13 bases between them. Germline V gene sequence: CDR1 MNHNS, CDR2 SASEGT. CDR3 coding DNA: TGTGCCAGCACCGATGGACTTGTCAATCAGCCCCAGCATTTT. This encodes CASTDGLVNQPQHF.

The genes are TRBV10-3 and TRBJ1-6; the D is unclear. The CDR3 consists of 13 residues. Germline V gene sequence: CDR1 ENHRY, CDR2 SYGVKD. Trimming cost V 0 bases and J 7 bases, with 4 bases left between them. CDR3 amino acids: CAISESGNSPLHF. The CDR3 DNA reads TGTGCCATCAGTGAGTCTGGCAATTCACCCCTCCACTTT.

The rearrangement links TRBV18 to TRBJ1-2; weak D call: TRBD1 (5 bases). The V end lost 2 bases, the J end lost 3 bases, and 13 bases lay between the germline ends. Germline loops: CDR1 KGHSH, CDR2 LQKENI. The length of the CDR3 is 15 residues. The CDR3 DNA is TGTGCCAGCTCACCATCAAGGGGCCGGGACTATGGCTACACCTTC. This translates into CASSPSRGRDYGYTF.

The J gene is TRBJ2-1, the V gene TRBV7-6; possibly TRBD2 for D (6 bases). CDR1 is SGHVS, CDR2 FNYEAQ, per germline. The CDR3 runs to 16 residues. V gave up 0 bases and J gave up 0 bases, with 9 bases separating them. CDR3 sequence (DNA): TGTGCCAGCAGCTTAGCCCACGGGAGCTCCTACAATGAGCAGTTCTTC. This gives the protein CASSLAHGSSYNEQFF.

Remarks on this clone: The sample contains more than one DNA sequence encoding this CDR3. This CDR3 is CAWSAQGYEQYF. The CDR3 DNA reads as TGTGCCTGGAGTGCCCAGGGCTACGAGCAGTACTTC. This chain joins TRBV30 and TRBJ2-7, with a tentative D call TRBD1 (5 bases). Germline V gives CDR1 GTSNPN, CDR2 SVGIG (reference sequence). The germline V and J ends were trimmed by 1 base and 3 bases, with 7 bases remaining between them. The CDR3 runs 12 residues.

The chain recombines TRBV14 with TRBJ2-7; 7 bases match TRBD1. Germline CDR1 and CDR2: SGHDN and FVKESK. Trimming removed 4 bases from V and 8 bases from J; junction bases left unmatched: 8. The CDR3 runs 13 residues. The chain's CDR3 is CASSPDRSGKQYF. DNA for the CDR3: TGTGCCAGCAGCCCGGACAGGTCCGGGAAGCAGTACTTC.

The J gene is TRBJ2-5, the V gene TRBV7-3; D is perhaps TRBD1 or TRBD2 (5 bases each). Trimming shortened V by 5 bases and J by 4 bases, and 17 bases separated the two germline ends. Looked up from germline, CDR1 is SGHTA and CDR2 is FQGTGA. CDR3 length: 15 residues. CDR3 sequence (DNA): TGTGCCAGCAGCACTCGGGGCTACCCTGCAGAGACCCAGTACTTC. This translates into CASSTRGYPAETQYF.